Below are 27 T cell receptor beta chains sequenced from a single sample in a study of T cell clonality in common variable immunodeficiency. The data were produced by immunoSEQ multiplex PCR, yet TCRdb's version contains in-frame clones alone and is incomplete. The table lists about 59,000 clones, no singletons, with 0.83% in the top ten. Specimen: peripheral blood mononuclear cells. All receptors derive from a person between 18 and 75 years old in good health.

This clone has a count of ten or more. From the germline J gene comes the end of the CDR3, since the read stops 3 residues before it. The chain is built from TRBV2 and TRBJ2-1; weak D call: TRBD1 (5 bases). CDR3 length equals 15 residues. Germline CDR1 reads SNHLY; CDR2 reads FYNNEI. Trimming took off 4 bases at V and 9 bases at J, with 19 bases between the two ends. This CDR3 reads CASSVGAGLQGEQFF. CDR3 bases read: TGTGCCAGCAGTGTTGGGGCAGGGTTACAAGGTGAG.

This clone was picked up many times. Sequencing ends 3 residues short of the CDR3 end; the germline J gene provides the rest. The V gene is TRBV9, the J gene TRBJ1-2; D remains ambiguous. Trimming stripped 3 bases from V and 0 bases from J, with 9 bases between. Germline V gene sequence: CDR1 SGDLS, CDR2 YYNGEE. The CDR3 consists of 14 residues. Incomplete CDR3 DNA: TGTGCCAGCAGCGGCGGGAGAACTAACTATGGC. It codes for CASSGGRTNYG. The entire CDR3 sequence reads CASSGGRTNYGYTF.

This clone showed up many times. The read terminates 3 residues ahead of where the CDR3 ends, so the germline J gene completes it. The J gene is TRBJ2-3, the V gene TRBV2, with 7 positions matching TRBD2. The germline gives CDR1 SNHLY, CDR2 FYNNEI. The CDR3 covers 17 residues. The ends lost 6 bases at V and 1 base at J; junction bases unmatched: 13. The DNA read from the CDR3 is TGTGCCAGCAGCGCTCTAGCGGCAACAACTCGCACAGATACG. Translated: CASSALAATTRTDT. The CDR3 as a whole reads CASSALAATTRTDTQYF.

This clone was counted at least ten times. Read sequence stops 3 residues before the CDR3 end, and the germline J gene provides the missing end. The J gene is TRBJ1-5, the V gene TRBV30; D may be TRBD1 (5 bases). Germline CDR1 is GTSNPN and CDR2 is SVGIG (reference sequence). V gave up 1 base and J gave up 7 bases, with 11 bases separating them. CDR3 length: 13 residues. The CDR3 bases that were read are TGTGCCTGGAGTGGGCAGGGAAGCCAGCCC. Translating it yields CAWSGQGSQP. In full, the CDR3 is CAWSGQGSQPQHF.

This clone was detected a few times. The CDR3 end falls 3 residues outside the read, so it is completed with the germline J gene. The chain couples TRBV6-1 to TRBJ1-2, with unresolved D. CDR1 is MNHNS and CDR2 is SASEGT in the germline V gene. The length of the CDR3 is 14 residues. Incomplete CDR3 DNA: TGTGCCAGCAGTGATTTGGTAACAGTCTACGAC. It translates to CASSDLVTVYD. In full, the CDR3 reads CASSDLVTVYDYTF.

This clone appeared many times. Read data end 3 residues before the CDR3 end; the end is taken from the germline J gene. The chain is built from TRBV23-1 and TRBJ1-6; D is unresolved. TRBV23-1 is an ORF, and what it does is uncertain. Between the trimmed V and J ends, which lost 0 bases and 7 bases, there was a span of 10 bases. CDR3 length: 15 residues. Here the CDR3 reads CASSQSRPHNSPLHF. CDR3 DNA, as far as it was read: TGCGCCAGCAGTCAATCGAGGCCGCACAATTCACCC.

Of note for this clone: From the germline J gene comes the end of the CDR3, since the read stops 3 residues before it. The J gene is TRBJ1-2, the V gene TRBV18, with D uncertain. This CDR3 has 14 amino acids. Germline V CDR1 and CDR2: KGHSH, LQKENI. CDR3 sequence: CASSPQLVTPDYTF. CDR3 DNA, as far as it was read: TGTGCCAGCTCACCACAGCTTGTTACCCCTGAC. The whole variable domain, remainder taken from reference TRBV18 and TRBJ1-2, is NAGVMQNPRHLVRRRGQEARLRCSPMKGHSHVYWYRQLPEEGLKFMVYLQKENIIDESGMPKERFSAEFPKEGPSILRIQQVVRGDSAAYFCASSPQLVTPDYTFGSGTRLTVV.

This clone was seen ten or more times. CDR3 sequence reads: CASSQGGESGSINEQYF. CDR3 DNA (partial): TGCGCCAGCAGCCAAGGAGGGGAAAGCGGGAGCATCAACGAG. The chain carries TRBV4-1 and TRBJ2-7, with 8 bases lining up with TRBD2. The CDR3 end falls 3 residues outside the read, so it is completed with the germline J gene. This CDR3 region has 17 residues. J was trimmed by 5 bases and V by 1 base; bases with no gene match: 13. The germline CDR1 and CDR2 sequences are MGHRA and YSYEKL.

This clone was recorded at least ten times. The read stops 3 residues short of the end of the CDR3; the missing end is completed from the germline J gene. The genes are TRBV12-3 or TRBV12-4 and TRBJ2-1; maybe TRBD1 (6 bases). V lost 3 bases and J 6 bases, leaving 21 bases between the germline ends. The CDR3 totals 17 residues. The chain's CDR3 is CASSFLPTPLGANEQFF. CDR3 bases read: TGTGCCAGCAGTTTCCTTCCGACACCCTTGGGGGCCAATGAG.

This clone was counted many times. The CDR3 goes on 3 residues after the read ends, and that part is filled in from the germline J gene. The chain couples TRBV30 to TRBJ2-5; TRBD1 matches at 9 bases. The germline V gene has CDR1 GTSNPN and CDR2 SVGIG (reference sequence). The V and J ends lost 3 bases and 4 bases, in that order; junction bases with no gene match: 9. The CDR3 runs to 15 residues. CDR3 residues: CAWREPTGGAETQYF. The sequenced CDR3 bases are TGTGCCTGGAGAGAACCTACAGGGGGCGCAGAGACC.

As regards this clone: This could be a read error, since a much larger clone is one nucleotide away. The read ends 3 residues shy of where the CDR3 ends; the end is completed using the germline J gene. V is TRBV6-1 and J is TRBJ1-1, with a possible D match to TRBD1 (5 bases). Germline V CDR1 and CDR2: MNHNS, SASEGT. The CDR3 contains 12 residues. Partial CDR3 DNA: TGTACCAGCAGTGGGACTTTCGCTGAA. It is translated as CTSSGTFAE. The CDR3 as a whole reads CTSSGTFAEAFF.

This clone was seen ten or more times. The observed sequence ends 3 residues before the CDR3 terminus, with the missing tail filled in from the germline J gene. This chain connects TRBV12-5 to TRBJ2-7, with a tentative D call TRBD2 (5 bases). Trimming took 2 bases from V and 4 from J, leaving 15 bases between them. Germline assignment: CDR1 LGHNT and CDR2 FRNRAP. The CDR3 is 15 amino acids. CDR3 bases read: TGTGCTAGTGGTTTGCCCTATACTAGTGGTTACGAG. Translation: CASGLPYTSGYE. The full CDR3 protein is CASGLPYTSGYEQYF.

In this sample, this clone turned up many times. The sequence runs out 3 residues before the end of the CDR3; the remainder is reconstructed from the germline J gene. The V call is TRBV19, the J call TRBJ2-7, with D possibly being TRBD2 (6 bases). The CDR3 sequence is 17 residues long. Germline loops: CDR1 LNHDA, CDR2 SQIVND (reference sequence). V lost 4 bases and J 0 bases, leaving 19 bases between the germline ends. CDR3 DNA, as far as it was read: TGTGCCAGTAGTAAAGCGGGCCCTACAATTAGCTCCTACGAG. It translates to CASSKAGPTISSYE. The CDR3, in full, reads CASSKAGPTISSYEQYF. Full variable domain (rest looked up from reference TRBV19 and TRBJ2-7): DGGITQSPKYLFRKEGQNVTLSCEQNLNHDAMYWYRQDPGQGLRLIYYSQIVNDFQKGDIAEGYSVSREKKESFPLTVTSAQKNPTAFYLCASSKAGPTISSYEQYFGPGTRLTVT.

The table lists this clone with many counts. The read ends 3 residues shy of where the CDR3 ends; the end is completed using the germline J gene. V gene TRBV19 combines with J gene TRBJ1-1, with unresolved D. Germline-derived CDR1 and CDR2 are LNHDA and SQIVND (reference sequence). V was pared by 6 bases and J by 0 bases, with 17 bases between. The CDR3 contains 16 residues. CDR3 bases read: TGTGCCAGTAGCCCATCGGGGATAGTATTGAACACTGAA. This encodes CASSPSGIVLNTE. From start to end, the CDR3 is CASSPSGIVLNTEAFF.

This clone has a count of ten or more. The read ends 3 residues early relative to the CDR3; the germline J gene fills the gap. The rearrangement links TRBV6-1 to TRBJ1-5, with TRBD1 matching 7 bases. Germline trimming cut 2 bases from V and 4 bases from J; bases unmatched to any gene: 8. This CDR3 has 16 amino acids. Germline CDR1 is MNHNS and CDR2 is SASEGT. Here the CDR3 reads CASSERGTEKNQPQHF. Incomplete CDR3 DNA: TGTGCCAGCAGTGAACGGGGGACAGAAAAGAATCAGCCC.

This clone showed up many times. The sequenced fragment ends 3 residues before the CDR3 boundary, so the rest is inferred from the germline J gene. J is TRBJ2-1 and V is TRBV5-1; 9 nucleotides agree with TRBD1. V lost 0 bases to trimming and J lost 3 bases; unmatched junction nucleotides: 1. This CDR3 contains 15 residues. CDR1 is SGHRS and CDR2 is YFSETQ in the germline V gene. CDR3 loop: CASSLATGGYNEQFF. Partial CDR3 DNA: TGCGCCAGCAGCTTGGCGACAGGGGGCTACAATGAG.

The sample holds many counts of this clone. At one end the junction does not follow the germline gene, possibly because of a read error. The read terminates 3 residues before the CDR3 end, so the remaining end is supplied by the germline J gene. V usage is TRBV4-2 and J usage is TRBJ1-1; D possibly corresponds to TRBD1 (6 bases). Germline values: CDR1 LGHNA, CDR2 YNFKEQ. The CDR3 sequence is 12 residues long. Partial CDR3 DNA: TGCGCCAGCAGCCAAGGGGGGGCTGAA. Its protein product is CASSQGGAE. The entire CDR3 protein is CASSQGGAEAFF.

This clone has ten or more counts. The read ends 3 residues early relative to the CDR3; the germline J gene fills the gap. The chain uses TRBV5-4 and TRBJ2-1; perhaps TRBD1 as D (6 bases). The V and J ends lost 9 bases and 7 bases respectively, with 11 bases between them. This CDR3 has 11 amino acids. Per germline, CDR1 SGHNT and CDR2 YYREEE (reference sequence). The CDR3 here is CATLRGNEQFF. The sequenced CDR3 bases are TGTGCCACCCTGAGGGGGAATGAG.

For this clone: The read finishes 3 residues shy of the CDR3 end, and the germline J gene is used to complete it. The chain recombines TRBV20-1 with TRBJ1-3, with D tentatively TRBD1 (5 bases). This CDR3 contains 16 residues. Looked up from germline, CDR1 is DFQATT and CDR2 is SNEGSKA (reference sequence). The germline V and J ends were trimmed by 4 bases and 1 base, with 17 bases remaining between them. CDR3 in amino acids: CSATPSSGGSGNTIYF. Incomplete CDR3 DNA: TGCAGTGCTACCCCTTCGTCGGGGGGGTCTGGAAACACC.

This clone was counted many times. The CDR3 goes on 3 residues after the read ends, and that part is filled in from the germline J gene. The chain has TRBV5-1 and TRBJ2-6; TRBD2 matches 7 bases. This CDR3 spans 17 amino acids. J lost 2 bases, V lost 0 bases, and 5 bases had no gene match. Looked up from germline, CDR1 is SGHRS and CDR2 is YFSETQ. The part of the CDR3 DNA that was read is TGCGCCAGCAGCTTGGTGGGGAGGGGCACTGGGGCCAACGTC. Protein: CASSLVGRGTGANV. The entire CDR3 reads CASSLVGRGTGANVLTF.

This clone has at least ten counts. The read comes to an end 3 residues before the CDR3 does, leaving the germline J gene to fill in the end. This chain connects TRBV20-1 to TRBJ2-2; 8 bases align to TRBD1. The CDR3 spans 12 residues. Germline CDR1 reads DFQATT; CDR2 reads SNEGSKA (reference sequence). The sequenced CDR3 bases are TGCAGTGCTAGAGACGGGACAGGCGCG. Protein sequence: CSARDGTGA. The CDR3 reads in full as CSARDGTGALFF.

This clone came up many times. The missing CDR3 end, 3 residues past where the read stops, is filled in from the germline J gene. This sample also contains other DNA sequences that code for the same CDR3. The rearrangement links TRBV2 to TRBJ1-1; D may be TRBD1 (6 bases). The CDR3 runs 15 residues. Looked up from germline, CDR1 is SNHLY and CDR2 is FYNNEI. V was shortened by 5 bases and J by 7 bases, with 20 bases between the two germline ends. The CDR3 region is CASSRLTGSWDEAFF. CDR3 DNA, as far as it was read: TGTGCCAGCAGTAGACTAACAGGGAGTTGGGATGAA.

This clone has ten or more counts. The CDR3 goes on 3 residues after the read ends, and that part is filled in from the germline J gene. The chain carries TRBV6-1 and TRBJ2-2; 9 nucleotides line up with TRBD1. Unmatched junction bases numbered 5, after V lost 3 bases and J lost 3 bases. The CDR3 is 16 amino acids. Looked up from germline, CDR1 is MNHNS and CDR2 is SASEGT. The CDR3: CASSDGGTGYTGELFF. The covered CDR3 bases are TGTGCCAGCAGTGATGGCGGGACAGGGTACACCGGGGAG.

This clone was detected many times. The read falls 3 residues short of the CDR3 end, and the missing part is taken from the germline J gene. V is TRBV20-1 and J is TRBJ2-1; perhaps TRBD1 as D (6 bases). V was cut by 6 bases and J by 7 bases, with 16 bases left in between. This CDR3 has 13 amino acids. CDR1 is DFQATT and CDR2 is SNEGSKA in the germline V gene (reference sequence). The sequenced part of the CDR3 DNA is TGCAGTGCACCGCTTCAAACAGGGAATGAG. It encodes CSAPLQTGNE. The whole CDR3 sequence is CSAPLQTGNEQFF.

This clone was observed at least ten times. The CDR3 goes on 3 residues after the read ends, and that part is filled in from the germline J gene. The chain recombines TRBV4-2 with TRBJ2-5; TRBD2 aligns across 9 bases. With 3 bases clipped from V and 5 bases from J, the junction kept 10 bases outside the gene matches. The germline V gene has CDR1 LGHNA and CDR2 YNFKEQ. The CDR3 contains 16 residues. Incomplete CDR3 DNA: TGTGCCAGCAGCCATCCTATACTAGCGGGTCCGGAGACC. Amino acids: CASSHPILAGPET. The entire CDR3 protein reads CASSHPILAGPETQYF.

The table lists this clone with many counts. The CDR3 goes on 3 residues after the read ends, and that part is filled in from the germline J gene. J is TRBJ2-7 and V is TRBV19, with 7 positions matching TRBD2. This CDR3 has 12 residues. Germline V CDR1 and CDR2: LNHDA, SQIVND (reference sequence). V shed 5 bases and J 3 bases; nucleotides not matched to a gene: 1. CDR3: CASSGGDYEQYF. The sequenced part of the CDR3 DNA is TGTGCCAGTAGTGGGGGGGACTACGAG.

This clone appeared many times. The sequenced part of the CDR3 DNA is TGCGCCAGCAGCTTCTGGGGCGGCGCGAACACCGGGGAG. Translated: CASSFWGGANTGE. The full CDR3 protein is CASSFWGGANTGELFF. The chain employs TRBV5-1 and TRBJ2-2, with D possibly TRBD1 on 5 matching bases. Read coverage stops 3 residues before the CDR3 terminus; the germline J gene supplies the remainder. The CDR3 runs 16 residues. Trimming removed 2 bases from V and 0 bases from J, with 11 bases in between. Germline V lookup: CDR1 SGHRS, CDR2 YFSETQ.